The next 25 T cell receptor beta chains were all read from a single sample in a study of T cell responses to AZD1222 COVID-19 vaccine. The protocol was immunoSEQ multiplex PCR, while the TCRdb copy is restricted to in-frame clones and leaves out a portion. The sample includes roughly 120,000 clones, 85% to 95% of them seen just once. The sequencing here drew on peripheral blood, taken on day 0 of AZD1222 vaccination. These receptors all stem from an adult in good health.

This sequence joins TRBV29-1 and TRBJ1-1; D possibly corresponds to TRBD1 (5 bases). The CDR3 has 14 amino acids. Trimming removed 7 bases from V and 4 bases from J, with 19 bases in between. Germline CDR1 SQVTM, CDR2 ANQGSEA. CDR3 residues: CSAADTTLVTEAFF. CDR3 sequence (DNA): TGCAGCGCAGCGGACACCACTCTTGTCACTGAAGCTTTCTTT.

The chain joins TRBV6-1 to TRBJ1-1; no reliable D call. In germline, CDR1 is MNHNS, CDR2 SASEGT. Trimming took 2 bases from V and 0 from J, leaving 1 base between them. CDR3 size: 12 residues. CDR3 in DNA: TGTGCCAGCAGTGAAATGAACACTGAAGCTTTCTTT. Protein product: CASSEMNTEAFF.

The chain joins TRBV12-3 or TRBV12-4 to TRBJ2-2; D unresolved. Trimming removed 11 bases from V and 3 bases from J, with 10 bases in between. CDR3 length: 12 amino acids. The CDR3 DNA sequence: TGTGCCGTAGAATCATACACCGGGGAGCTGTTTTTT. This gives the protein CAVESYTGELFF.

V is TRBV5-1 and J is TRBJ1-2; the D is unclear. Germline-derived CDR1 and CDR2 are SGHRS and YFSETQ. The germline V and J ends were trimmed by 4 bases and 7 bases, with 20 bases remaining between them. The CDR3 extends over 15 amino acids. CDR3 amino acids: CASSAARPSEGGYTF. The DNA for the CDR3 is TGCGCCAGCAGCGCTGCAAGGCCTTCGGAAGGTGGCTACACCTTC.

The chain carries TRBV7-8 and TRBJ2-3, with D maybe TRBD2 (6 bases). The V end lost 5 bases, the J end lost 5 bases, and 17 bases lay between the germline ends. Germline V gives CDR1 SGHVS, CDR2 FQNEAQ. The CDR3 runs 15 residues. CDR3 amino acids: CASSPYVGGGDTQYF. The DNA of the CDR3 is TGTGCCAGCAGCCCCTATGTGGGAGGTGGAGATACGCAGTATTTT. The variable domain in full, completed from reference TRBV7-8 and TRBJ2-3, reads GAGVSQSPRYKVAKRGQDVALRCDPISGHVSLFWYQQALGQGPEFLTYFQNEAQLDKSGLPSDRFFAERPEGSVSTLKIQRTQQEDSAVYLCASSPYVGGGDTQYFGPGTRLTVL.

The rearrangement links TRBV5-3 to TRBJ2-1, with 8 bases lining up with TRBD1. TRBV5-3 is labeled an ORF, and its function is uncertain. This CDR3 is built from 15 residues. Germline trimming cut 5 bases from V and 0 bases from J; bases unmatched to any gene: 4. CDR3 loop: CARRRDRSSYNEQFF. The CDR3 DNA is TGTGCCAGAAGACGGGACAGGAGCTCCTACAATGAGCAGTTCTTC.

On this clone: An end of the junction does not agree with germline; a read error may underlie this. V and J are TRBV30 and TRBJ2-4, with D perhaps given as TRBD1 or TRBD2 (5 bases each). This CDR3 has 11 residues. CDR1 and CDR2 from the germline V gene are GTSNPN and SVGIG (reference sequence). The CDR3 DNA reads TGTGCCTGGAGCGCAGGGACGGTTGCATTTTTC. As protein: CAWSAGTVAFF. Full variable domain (remainder filled in from reference TRBV30 and TRBJ2-4): SQTIHQWPATLVQPVGSPLSLECTVEGTSNPNLYWYRQAAGRGLQLLFYSVGIGQISSEVPQNLSASRPQDRQFILSSKKLLLSDSGFYLCAWSAGTVAFFGAGTRLSVL.

The chain couples TRBV15 to TRBJ2-1; 9 nucleotides align to TRBD2. Per the germline V gene, CDR1 is LNHNV and CDR2 is YYDKDF (reference sequence). The ends lost 0 bases at V and 6 bases at J; junction bases unmatched: 3. CDR3 size: 15 residues. CDR3 DNA: TGTGCCACCAGCAGAGACGGGCGGGGGGGCAATGAGCAGTTCTTC. Its translation is CATSRDGRGGNEQFF.

This rearrangement joins TRBV29-1 to TRBJ2-2; 8 nucleotides match TRBD1. Germline CDR1 and CDR2: SQVTM and ANQGSEA. The CDR3 sequence is 15 residues long. Trimming took 7 bases from V and 5 from J; bases not matched to a gene: 12. The chain's CDR3 is CSARSQGASTGELFF. CDR3 DNA sequence: TGCAGCGCACGGTCCCAGGGGGCCAGTACCGGGGAGCTGTTTTTT.

This sequence joins TRBV15 and TRBJ1-2; maybe TRBD1 (6 bases). The length of the CDR3 is 15 residues. V lost 0 bases to trimming and J lost 6 bases, with 14 bases between them. Per germline, CDR1 LNHNV and CDR2 YYDKDF (reference sequence). The CDR3 here is CATSRESTGLDGYTF. As DNA, the CDR3 is TGTGCCACCAGCAGAGAATCTACAGGGTTAGATGGCTACACCTTC.

This rearrangement joins TRBV19 to TRBJ1-1; 7 bases are shared with TRBD1. The germline V gene has CDR1 LNHDA and CDR2 SQIVND (reference sequence). Losses at the gene ends were 3 bases for V and 6 bases for J; bases not matched to a gene: 7. The CDR3 sequence is 14 residues long. The chain's CDR3 is CASSITQGRAEAFF. The CDR3 DNA follows: TGTGCCAGTAGTATCACACAGGGGCGGGCTGAAGCTTTCTTT.

The chain uses TRBV28 and TRBJ2-3, with D unclear. Deletions cut 6 bases from V and 0 bases from J, with 4 bases between. The CDR3 extends over 12 amino acids. Germline CDR1 is MDHEN and CDR2 is SYDVKM. CDR3 loop: CASRTSTDTQYF. The CDR3 DNA is TGTGCCAGCAGGACTAGCACAGATACGCAGTATTTT.

This chain joins TRBV14 and TRBJ2-4; 14 bases fit TRBD2. After removal of 4 bases from V and 9 bases from J, the junction contained 17 bases not matched to a gene. The CDR3 runs to 19 residues. Germline assignment: CDR1 SGHDN and CDR2 FVKESK. CDR3 in amino acids: CASSRLVPGTSGSGGIQYF. DNA for the CDR3: TGTGCCAGCAGCCGATTAGTACCCGGGACTAGCGGGAGCGGAGGCATTCAGTACTTC.

The chain couples TRBV19 to TRBJ1-2; D unresolved. This CDR3 spans 16 amino acids. CDR1 is LNHDA and CDR2 is SQIVND in the germline V gene (reference sequence). V gave up 5 bases and J gave up 4 bases, with 20 bases separating them. The CDR3 loop reads CASSQPGKVTGYGYTF. In DNA form, the CDR3 reads TGTGCCAGTAGTCAGCCGGGTAAAGTAACGGGCTATGGCTACACCTTC. Looking up the rest from reference TRBV19 and TRBJ1-2 gives the full variable domain: DGGITQSPKYLFRKEGQNVTLSCEQNLNHDAMYWYRQDPGQGLRLIYYSQIVNDFQKGDIAEGYSVSREKKESFPLTVTSAQKNPTAFYLCASSQPGKVTGYGYTFGSGTRLTVV.

The chain recombines TRBV5-6 with TRBJ2-5; D assignment may be TRBD1 or TRBD2 (6 bases each). CDR1 is SGHDT and CDR2 is YYEEEE in the germline V gene. This CDR3 comprises 13 residues. With 3 bases removed from V and 8 bases from J, the gap between germline ends came to 14 bases. CDR3 DNA sequence: TGTGCCAGCAGCTGGGGGGCTGACTATACCCAGTACTTC. Protein sequence: CASSWGADYTQYF.

The gene calls are TRBV15 and TRBJ1-2, with a tentative D call TRBD1 (6 bases). This CDR3 is 12 amino acids long. Germline CDR1 and CDR2: LNHNV and YYDKDF (reference sequence). V lost 4 bases to trimming and J lost 8 bases, with 11 bases between them. CDR3 sequence: CATSKNRDGYTF. CDR3 DNA: TGTGCCACCAGCAAAAACAGGGACGGCTACACCTTC.

The chain recombines TRBV29-1 with TRBJ1-3; D unresolved. Germline V gene data show CDR1 as SQVTM and CDR2 as ANQGSEA. CDR3 length: 14 residues. V lost 5 bases and J 1 base, leaving 12 bases between the germline ends. In DNA form, the CDR3 reads TGCAGCGTTAGCCGGGGAGGGTCTGGAAACACCATATATTTT. Translation gives CSVSRGGSGNTIYF.

The chain recombines TRBV6-4 with TRBJ1-2; D remains unclear. CDR1 is MRHNA, CDR2 SNTAGT, per germline. The CDR3 has 14 residues. V lost 3 bases and J lost 3, with 11 bases in between. CDR3 sequence reads: CASSDVGGDYGYTF. The CDR3 bases are TGTGCCAGCAGTGATGTAGGTGGTGACTATGGCTACACCTTC.

The genes are TRBV6-2 or TRBV6-3 and TRBJ1-2; D is uncertain. The CDR3 runs to 13 residues. Trimming removed 3 bases at V and 1 base at J, with 6 bases between. Germline lookup yields CDR1 MNHEY and CDR2 SVGEGT. The CDR3 protein is CASSYPSNYGYTF. The CDR3 DNA follows: TGTGCCAGCAGTTATCCGAGTAACTATGGCTACACCTTC.

The chain employs TRBV6-5 and TRBJ1-3; 8 nucleotides align to TRBD1. The V segment lost 6 bases and the J segment 0 bases; nucleotides outside the gene matches: 7. The length of the CDR3 is 16 residues. Germline V gene lookup returns CDR1 MNHEY and CDR2 SVGAGI. CDR3 coding DNA: TGTGCCAGCAGCTACCAAACAGGGGGCTCTGGAAACACCATATATTTT. Amino acid sequence: CASSYQTGGSGNTIYF.

The CDR3 protein is CASLGGLAHGYTF. The CDR3 coding sequence is TGTGCCAGCTTAGGGGGGCTGGCCCATGGCTACACCTTC. The V call is TRBV6-5, the J call TRBJ1-2; tentative D call: TRBD1 (6 bases). The V end was cut by 8 bases, the J end by 6 bases, with 16 bases between. Germline-derived CDR1 and CDR2 are MNHEY and SVGAGI. The CDR3 extends over 13 amino acids.

The CDR3 protein is CASSLGNRAYEQYF. DNA of the CDR3: TGTGCCAGCAGTTTGGGCAACAGGGCCTACGAGCAGTACTTC. The V call is TRBV28, the J call TRBJ2-7; a weak D match, TRBD1 (6 bases). Germline loops: CDR1 MDHEN, CDR2 SYDVKM. Trimming removed 3 bases from V and 2 bases from J, with 11 bases in between. The CDR3 sequence is 14 residues long.

The chain couples TRBV6-5 to TRBJ2-5; D gene uncertain. CDR1 and CDR2 from the germline V gene are MNHEY and SVGAGI. This CDR3 is built from 13 residues. V lost 6 bases to trimming and J lost 2 bases, with 10 bases between them. The CDR3 sequence: CASRVSKQETQYF. The CDR3 nucleotides are TGTGCCAGCAGGGTCTCTAAACAAGAGACCCAGTACTTC.

A single count supports this clone. The V and J genes are TRBV7-9 and TRBJ1-2; a possible D gene is TRBD1 (5 bases). V lost 6 bases and J lost 4, with 24 bases in between. CDR1 and CDR2 from the germline V gene are SEHNR and FQNEAQ (reference sequence). This CDR3 is built from 17 residues. In DNA form, the CDR3 reads TGTGCCAGCAGGGGAGAAGAATTGGACAAGTTGAGCTATGGCTACACCTTC. As protein: CASRGEELDKLSYGYTF.

The gene calls are TRBV7-9 and TRBJ1-6; D is uncertain. V lost 1 base, J lost 10 bases, and 5 bases lay in between. Germline values: CDR1 SEHNR, CDR2 FQNEAQ (reference sequence). The CDR3 length is 12 residues. The CDR3 region has the DNA TGTGCCAGCAGCTTAGTTAACTCACCCCTCCACTTT. The encoded protein is CASSLVNSPLHF.